A selection of T cell receptor beta chains follows, all from one sample in a study of post-analysis software for immune sequencing data. Each CDR3 protein is one row after TCRdb ran MiXCR on the PCR reads. Here the sample spans fewer than 900,000 distinct CDR3 sequences, around 45% being singletons. Sequencing used blood. These receptors were taken from a girl aged 10 to 17 with multiple sclerosis. Both conserved end residues are part of each CDR3. Fields, in order: CDR3 DNA, CDR3 protein, J gene, D gene, clone size, V gene. D genes are given only for firm matches. Expanded clones are given a class, and other clones once, few, many or no size at all.

TGTGCCAGCACTCCTGGACAGGGAAAGTGGCCCTACGAGCAGTACTTC CASTPGQGKWPYEQYF TRBJ2-7 TRBD1 . TRBV6-5
TGTGCCAGCAGTTTTGGGTGGGTGCTGTCCGAGCAGTACTTC CASSFGWVLSEQYF TRBJ2-7 . . TRBV12-3/TRBV12-4
TGTGCCACCAGTGATACCCCGGGTAGCGGGATCTACAATGAGCAGTTCTTC CATSDTPGSGIYNEQFF TRBJ2-1 TRBD2 . TRBV24-1
TGTGCCAGCAGCCCCCGGGACAGGGGTAACCACGAGCAGTACTTC CASSPRDRGNHEQYF TRBJ2-7 TRBD1 few TRBV9
TGTGCCAGCAGTTACGGGACTAGCGGGTCTAGCACAGATACGCAGTATTTT CASSYGTSGSSTDTQYF TRBJ2-3 TRBD2 . TRBV6-2/TRBV6-3
TGTGCCAGCAGTTACTGGTCGACTAGCGGGAGGAATACGCAGTATTTT CASSYWSTSGRNTQYF TRBJ2-3 TRBD2 . TRBV6-2/TRBV6-3
TGCAGCGTTGAAGGTTCGGCCTCTAAAGAAACGTACCAAGAGACCCAGTACTTC CSVEGSASKETYQETQYF TRBJ2-5 . few TRBV29-1
TGCAGCGTTGAATCGCTTCGCTACAATGAGCAGTTCTTC CSVESLRYNEQFF TRBJ2-1 . few TRBV29-1
TGTGCCAGCAGCCAAGAGGCCTCGGGGCCAACCTACGAGCAGTACTTC CASSQEASGPTYEQYF TRBJ2-7 . few TRBV3-1
TGTGCCACCAGTGATTCGCAATTGAGAGAGCAGTTCTTC CATSDSQLREQFF TRBJ2-1 . few TRBV24-1
TGCAGCGTTGGCGGGACAGGGGGATTTCGAGAGACCCAGTACTTC CSVGGTGGFRETQYF TRBJ2-5 TRBD1 . TRBV29-1
TGTGCCAGCAGGGACGAAAATCAGCCCCAGCATTTT CASRDENQPQHF TRBJ1-5 . few TRBV28
TGTGCCATCAGTGAGGGCGGGGAGACCCAGTACTTC CAISEGGETQYF TRBJ2-5 . few TRBV10-3
TGCAGCGTAACGACGGGGGCGAACTACGAGCAGTACTTC CSVTTGANYEQYF TRBJ2-7 . . TRBV29-1